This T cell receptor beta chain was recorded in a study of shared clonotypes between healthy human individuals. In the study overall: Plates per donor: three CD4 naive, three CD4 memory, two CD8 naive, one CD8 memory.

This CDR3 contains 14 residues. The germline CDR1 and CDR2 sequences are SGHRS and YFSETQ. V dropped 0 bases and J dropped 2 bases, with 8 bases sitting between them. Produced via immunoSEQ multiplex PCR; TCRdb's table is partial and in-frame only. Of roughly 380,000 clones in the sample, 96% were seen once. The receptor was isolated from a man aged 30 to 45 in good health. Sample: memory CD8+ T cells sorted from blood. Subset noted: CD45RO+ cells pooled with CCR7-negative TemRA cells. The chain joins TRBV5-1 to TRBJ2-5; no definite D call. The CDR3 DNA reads TGCGCCAGCAGCTTGGAGTTCTTACAAGAGACCCAGTACTTC. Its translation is CASSLEFLQETQYF.